One sample yielded the 8 T cell receptor beta chains listed below, sequenced in a study of regulatory T cells in long-lasting Graves disease. Relying on iRepertoire HTBI primers and Arm-PCR of CDR3 regions, the team built TCR beta libraries. One entry per CDR3 protein, called by TCRdb with MiXCR from the multiplex PCR reads. The table includes some 470,000 distinct CDR3 sequences, 20% to 25% detected once. Described time point: persistent/refractory GD, antithyroid drugs over 5 years with positive TRAb. From RNA extracted from PBMCs, the TCR library was made. Sample: peripheral blood mononuclear cells (PBMCs), taken when the disease was refractory, from a patient treated with antithyroid drugs. These receptors all stem from a female donor with Graves disease.

V gene TRBV28 combines with J gene TRBJ1-3; no clear D gene. From germline, CDR1 is MDHEN and CDR2 SYDVKM. Between the trimmed V and J ends, which lost 2 bases and 2 bases, there was a span of 7 bases. The CDR3 runs 14 residues. The CDR3 here is CASSLEVTGNTIYF. The CDR3 DNA sequence: TGTGCCAGCAGTTTAGAGGTTACTGGAAACACCATATATTTT. The full variable domain, with the rest looked up from reference TRBV28 and TRBJ1-3, is DVKVTQSSRYLVKRTGEKVFLECVQDMDHENMFWYRQDPGLGLRLIYFSYDVKMKEKGDIPEGYSVSREKKERFSLILESASTNQTSMYLCASSLEVTGNTIYFGEGSWLTVV.

The chain has TRBV3-1 and TRBJ2-7; 10 bases map to TRBD1. Per germline, CDR1 LGHDT and CDR2 YNNKEL (reference sequence). The V and J ends lost 0 bases and 4 bases, in that order; junction bases with no gene match: 3. The CDR3 is made up of 15 amino acids. Here the CDR3 DNA reads TGTGCCAGCAGCCAAGATTGGACAGGGGGTTACGAGCAGTACTTC. Translation gives CASSQDWTGGYEQYF.

This clonotype was recorded a few times. The chain has TRBV5-1 and TRBJ1-6; a possible D gene is TRBD1 (6 bases). From germline, CDR1 is SGHRS and CDR2 YFSETQ. The CDR3 loop spans 16 amino acids. Trimming took off 4 bases at V and 3 bases at J, with 14 bases between the two ends. The CDR3 nucleotides are TGCGCCAGCAGCCCACTTACAGGGAACTATAATTCACCCCTCCACTTT. It codes for CASSPLTGNYNSPLHF. The full variable domain, its missing parts supplied by reference TRBV5-1 and TRBJ1-6, is KAGVTQTPRYLIKTRGQQVTLSCSPISGHRSVSWYQQTPGQGLQFLFEYFSETQRNKGNFPGRFSGRQFSNSRSEMNVSTLELGDSALYLCASSPLTGNYNSPLHFGNGTRLTVT.

The V and J genes are TRBV7-9 and TRBJ2-2; TRBD2 aligns across 10 bases. J was trimmed by 7 bases and V by 3 bases; bases with no gene match: 5. The length of the CDR3 is 15 residues. Germline CDR1 and CDR2: SEHNR and FQNEAQ (reference sequence). The CDR3 loop is CASSFLAGENGELFF. Here the CDR3 DNA reads TGTGCCAGCAGCTTCCTAGCGGGAGAGAACGGGGAGCTGTTTTTT. The whole variable domain, remainder taken from reference TRBV7-9 and TRBJ2-2, is DTGVSQNPRHKITKRGQNVTFRCDPISEHNRLYWYRQTLGQGPEFLTYFQNEAQLEKSRLLSDRFSAERPKGSFSTLEIQRTEQGDSAMYLCASSFLAGENGELFFGEGSRLTVL.

The chain employs TRBV20-1 and TRBJ2-6; the D is unclear. From germline, CDR1 is DFQATT and CDR2 SNEGSKA (reference sequence). Trimming took 3 bases from V and 0 from J, leaving 9 bases between them. The CDR3 has 15 amino acids. The CDR3 loop is CSASVIFSGANVLTF. CDR3 sequence (DNA): TGCAGTGCTAGCGTCATTTTCTCTGGGGCCAACGTCCTGACTTTC.

The chain couples TRBV9 to TRBJ2-6; TRBD1 aligns across 8 bases. This CDR3 region has 18 residues. The V segment lost 4 bases and the J segment 4 bases; nucleotides outside the gene matches: 13. Germline CDR1 is SGDLS and CDR2 is YYNGEE. CDR3 coding DNA: TGTGCCAGCAGCCCCGGACAGGGAACCCTAGCCGGGGCCAACGTCCTGACTTTC. This codes for CASSPGQGTLAGANVLTF.

This clonotype was counted at least ten times. The gene calls are TRBV6-2 or TRBV6-3 and TRBJ2-7; D is unresolved. With 2 bases removed from V and 3 bases from J, the gap between germline ends came to 8 bases. The CDR3 is 13 residues long. CDR1 is MNHEY, CDR2 SVGEGT, per germline. The CDR3 reads CASSYSIIYEQYF. In nucleotides, the CDR3 is TGTGCCAGCAGTTACAGCATAATCTACGAGCAGTACTTC.

This clonotype was recorded many times. The J gene is TRBJ2-7, the V gene TRBV6-2 or TRBV6-3; weak D call: TRBD1 (5 bases). The CDR3 runs 14 residues. V lost 3 bases and J 1 base, leaving 10 bases between the germline ends. Germline assignment: CDR1 MNHEY and CDR2 SVGEGT. DNA for the CDR3: TGTGCCAGCAGTTATGATTACAGGTCCTACGAGCAGTACTTC. This sequence encodes CASSYDYRSYEQYF.